Each of the 27 T cell receptor beta chains below was sequenced from the same sample in a study of blood T cells in healthy people across ages. Alongside a J-beta primer mix, a sample-barcoded 5' primer served in a second PCR lasting 7 to 11 cycles. MiXCR, applied by TCRdb to the 5' RACE reads, yields one record per CDR3 protein. The sample lists 1.5 million to 2 million distinct CDR3 sequences; roughly 43% were seen once. The sequencing input was blood. Receptors were obtained from a human donor in good health.

This chain connects TRBV20-1 to TRBJ2-5; D is unresolved. This CDR3 contains 13 residues. Germline lookup yields CDR1 DFQATT and CDR2 SNEGSKA (reference sequence). The V gene lost 3 bases and the J gene lost 3 bases, with 11 bases spanning the gap. The CDR3 DNA sequence: TGCAGTGCTAGGATCCCTGGGGAAGAGACCCAGTACTTC. This sequence encodes CSARIPGEETQYF.

The V call is TRBV12-3 or TRBV12-4, the J call TRBJ2-1; 7 bases agree with TRBD2. Trimming at V came to 6 bases and at J to 6 bases, leaving 8 bases not matched to a gene. There are 14 residues in the CDR3. The CDR3: CASRRGNRGNEQFF. CDR3 DNA sequence: TGTGCCAGCAGGCGGGGGAATAGAGGCAATGAGCAGTTCTTC.

The rearrangement joins TRBV29-1 to TRBJ1-2; tentatively, D is TRBD1 (6 bases). This CDR3 has 14 amino acids. Trimming shortened V by 7 bases and J by 7 bases, and 22 bases separated the two germline ends. Germline lookup yields CDR1 SQVTM and CDR2 ANQGSEA. CDR3 sequence reads: CSAAPGHPRGGYTF. CDR3 sequence (DNA): TGCAGCGCCGCGCCGGGACACCCGAGAGGTGGCTACACCTTC.

The chain combines TRBV7-9 with TRBJ2-5; TRBD1 aligns across 8 bases. In germline, CDR1 is SEHNR, CDR2 FQNEAQ (reference sequence). The CDR3 length is 14 residues. V lost 5 bases, J lost 5 bases, and 7 bases stayed unmatched. CDR3 DNA: TGTGCCAGCAGCGCGGACAGGGAGAGGGAGACCCAGTACTTC. Encoded protein: CASSADRERETQYF.

This clonotype was detected a few times. V gene TRBV9 combines with J gene TRBJ2-1; D possibly matches TRBD1 or TRBD2 (7 bases each). CDR3 length equals 15 residues. Between the trimmed V and J ends, which lost 4 bases and 5 bases, there was a span of 16 bases. Germline V gives CDR1 SGDLS, CDR2 YYNGEE. CDR3 amino acids: CASSPRGGEHNEQFF. The DNA of the CDR3 is TGTGCCAGCAGCCCCAGGGGGGGAGAGCACAATGAGCAGTTCTTC. Variable domain in full (rest from reference TRBV9 and TRBJ2-1): DSGVTQTPKHLITATGQRVTLRCSPRSGDLSVYWYQQSLDQGLQFLIQYYNGEERAKGNILERFSAQQFPDLHSELNLSSLELGDSALYFCASSPRGGEHNEQFFGPGTRLTVL.

The chain links TRBV9 to TRBJ2-1; D remains ambiguous. V was trimmed by 4 bases and J by 3 bases, leaving 14 bases between them. CDR1 and CDR2 from the germline V gene are SGDLS and YYNGEE. The CDR3 covers 15 residues. DNA of the CDR3: TGTGCCAGCAGCACCCTACCATCAATCTACAATGAGCAGTTCTTC. Its protein product is CASSTLPSIYNEQFF.

Regarding this clonotype: A read error may produce the germline difference seen at one junction end. The V gene is TRBV29-1, the J gene TRBJ2-5; D gene uncertain. The J call may not be correct, given that the DNA end is closer to TRBJ2-7. The CDR3 consists of 12 residues. CDR1 and CDR2 from the germline V gene are SQVTM and ANQGSEA. The CDR3, as DNA: TGCGGCGTTGGTGGCTCTTTCTACGAGCAGTACTTC. Its translation: CGVGGSFYEQYF.

V is TRBV15 and J is TRBJ1-1; D not certain. The V gene lost 0 bases and the J gene lost 7 bases, with 12 bases spanning the gap. The germline gives CDR1 LNHNV, CDR2 YYDKDF (reference sequence). This CDR3 is built from 14 residues. CDR3 sequence reads: CATSRDLYVNEAFF. CDR3 coding DNA: TGTGCCACCAGCAGAGATCTTTACGTAAATGAAGCTTTCTTT.

Note on this clonotype: One end of the junction varies from germline; a read error may be responsible. The chain employs TRBV27 and TRBJ2-7; D might be TRBD2 (5 bases). The CDR3 sequence is 13 residues long. Germline V gene sequence: CDR1 MNHEY, CDR2 SMNVEV (reference sequence). The CDR3 reads CASRRLVDYERYF. CDR3 sequence (DNA): TGTGCCAGCAGGCGACTCGTAGACTACGAGCGGTACTTC.

This clonotype was counted only a few times. The genes are TRBV7-9 and TRBJ2-1; D gene unclear. Germline V gene data show CDR1 as SEHNR and CDR2 as FQNEAQ (reference sequence). Trimming stripped 3 bases from V and 10 bases from J, with 16 bases between. The CDR3 sequence is 14 residues long. CDR3 bases: TGTGCCAGCAGCTTTGTAGAGCGTGGTAGCGAGCAGTTCTTC. Encoded protein: CASSFVERGSEQFF. The whole variable domain, remainder taken from reference TRBV7-9 and TRBJ2-1, is DTGVSQNPRHKITKRGQNVTFRCDPISEHNRLYWYRQTLGQGPEFLTYFQNEAQLEKSRLLSDRFSAERPKGSFSTLEIQRTEQGDSAMYLCASSFVERGSEQFFGPGTRLTVL.

The V call is TRBV27, the J call TRBJ2-2, with D tentatively TRBD1 or TRBD2 (5 bases each). Trimming left V 4 bases short and J 1 base short, with 13 bases between. The CDR3 is 16 amino acids. CDR1 MNHEY and CDR2 SMNVEV come from the germline V gene (reference sequence). Written as DNA, the CDR3 is TGTGCCAGCAGTTCGAGGGGACGGGAGAACACCGGGGAGCTGTTTTTT. It yields the protein CASSSRGRENTGELFF.

The chain employs TRBV7-2 and TRBJ2-4; D possibly matches TRBD1 or TRBD2 (6 bases each). The DNA end is more similar to TRBJ2-7, so the J call may be wrong. The CDR3 is 15 amino acids. Germline lookup yields CDR1 SGHTA and CDR2 FQGNSA. CDR3 sequence: CASSLVSRGHDEQYF. The CDR3 nucleotides are TGTGCCAGCAGCTTAGTTTCCCGGGGGCACGACGAGCAGTACTTC.

Comments on this clonotype: At one boundary the junction diverges from the germline segment, which might be a read error. The chain is built from TRBV5-1 and TRBJ2-5; D not certain. Germline lookup yields CDR1 SGHRS and CDR2 YFSETQ. The CDR3 sequence is 13 residues long. Here the CDR3 reads CASSSSYQGTQYF. The CDR3 nucleotides are TGCGCCAGCAGCTCTAGTTACCAAGGGACCCAGTACTTC.

This chain joins TRBV7-2 and TRBJ2-5; 7 nucleotides agree with TRBD2. This CDR3 comprises 17 residues. V shed 3 bases, J shed 7 bases, and the junction held 17 bases outside the gene matches. Per the germline V gene, CDR1 is SGHTA and CDR2 is FQGNSA. The CDR3 region has the DNA TGTGCCAGCAGCTTTATACCGGGACTACTGAGCGGGGTGACCCAGTACTTC. Amino acids: CASSFIPGLLSGVTQYF.

In the case of this clonotype: A much larger clone is a single base away; this may be a read error. The chain links TRBV29-1 to TRBJ2-3; no firm D call. Looked up from germline, CDR1 is SQVTM and CDR2 is ANQGSEA. The CDR3 extends over 15 amino acids. CDR3 protein: CNVRPTALSTDTQYF. CDR3 DNA: TGCAACGTTCGGCCTACAGCCCTAAGCACAGATACGCAGTATTTT.

This clonotype was recorded a few times. This rearrangement joins TRBV20-1 to TRBJ2-3; tentative D call: TRBD2 (6 bases). The CDR3 has 15 residues. Germline V gene sequence: CDR1 DFQATT, CDR2 SNEGSKA (reference sequence). V lost 0 bases and J 4 bases, leaving 14 bases between the germline ends. The CDR3 DNA is TGCAGTGCTAGAGACCCCCGGGACTCCCCAGATACGCAGTATTTT. Translation: CSARDPRDSPDTQYF.

CDR3 sequence reads: CASSQGSAATNEKLFF. DNA of the CDR3: TGCGCCAGCAGCCAAGGTTCGGCCGCAACTAATGAAAAACTGTTTTTT. The chain joins TRBV4-1 to TRBJ1-4; D is uncertain. Deletions cut 1 base from V and 0 bases from J, with 9 bases between. Germline V lookup: CDR1 MGHRA, CDR2 YSYEKL. The CDR3 has 16 residues.

This clonotype is a singleton in its sample. The gene calls are TRBV5-5 and TRBJ1-1; a possible D gene is TRBD1 (5 bases). Germline lookup yields CDR1 SGHKS and CDR2 YYEKEE (reference sequence). The V gene lost 1 base and the J gene lost 7 bases, with 14 bases spanning the gap. The CDR3 runs to 14 residues. CDR3 nucleotides: TGTGCCAGCAGCTTGTTGTCCAGGGCGGGTGAAGCTTTCTTT. Translating it yields CASSLLSRAGEAFF. The full variable domain, its missing parts supplied by reference TRBV5-5 and TRBJ1-1, is DAGVTQSPTHLIKTRGQQVTLRCSPISGHKSVSWYQQVLGQGPQFIFQYYEKEERGRGNFPDRFSARQFPNYSSELNVNALLLGDSALYLCASSLLSRAGEAFFGQGTRLTVV.

In this sample, this clonotype turned up a few times. The rearrangement uses TRBV7-2 and TRBJ2-7; 8 positions match TRBD1. V lost 6 bases and J lost 11; bases outside the gene matches: 21. The CDR3 totals 16 residues. Germline CDR1 reads SGHTA; CDR2 reads FQGNSA. The CDR3 coding sequence is TGTGCCAGCAGTCCGACAGGGGCCACACCTTCACGTTTGAAGTACTTC. As protein: CASSPTGATPSRLKYF.

This clonotype was found once. This chain joins TRBV6-2 or TRBV6-3 and TRBJ2-7; D unresolved. This CDR3 region has 17 residues. Trimming took 1 base from V and 1 from J, leaving 17 bases between them. Germline V gene sequence: CDR1 MNHEY, CDR2 SVGEGT. CDR3 sequence (DNA): TGTGCCAGCAGTTACTTGGGCAGCGATACACCTTCCTACGAGCAGTACTTC. Translated: CASSYLGSDTPSYEQYF.

This clonotype came up a few times. The V and J genes are TRBV5-5 and TRBJ2-5, with 7 bases identical to TRBD1. Trimming removed 0 bases from V and 4 bases from J; junction bases left unmatched: 9. The CDR3 extends over 16 amino acids. Germline V lookup: CDR1 SGHKS, CDR2 YYEKEE (reference sequence). CDR3 loop: CASSLAVTGFRETQYF. The CDR3 coding sequence is TGTGCCAGCAGCTTGGCCGTGACAGGGTTCCGAGAGACCCAGTACTTC. Full variable domain (remainder filled in from reference TRBV5-5 and TRBJ2-5): DAGVTQSPTHLIKTRGQQVTLRCSPISGHKSVSWYQQVLGQGPQFIFQYYEKEERGRGNFPDRFSARQFPNYSSELNVNALLLGDSALYLCASSLAVTGFRETQYFGPGTRLLVL.

A single count supports this clonotype. V gene TRBV27 combines with J gene TRBJ1-4, with unresolved D. Trimming removed 3 bases at V and 3 bases at J, with 17 bases between. This CDR3 is 17 amino acids long. CDR1 and CDR2 from the germline V gene are MNHEY and SMNVEV (reference sequence). This chain's CDR3 is CASSFGGPGSANEKLFF. CDR3 in DNA: TGTGCCAGCAGTTTCGGTGGCCCCGGGTCTGCTAATGAAAAACTGTTTTTT.

This clonotype was observed a handful of times. V usage is TRBV12-5 and J usage is TRBJ2-1; tentatively, D is TRBD2 (6 bases). Germline V CDR1 and CDR2: LGHNT, FRNRAP. The CDR3 consists of 14 residues. V was trimmed by 7 bases and J by 0 bases, leaving 10 bases between them. The CDR3 sequence is CASEIGSSYNEQFF. In nucleotides, the CDR3 is TGTGCTAGTGAGATCGGGAGCTCCTACAATGAGCAGTTCTTC.

This clonotype was found a few times. V usage is TRBV15 and J usage is TRBJ2-5; D is possibly TRBD2 (6 bases). Germline V CDR1 and CDR2: LNHNV, YYDKDF (reference sequence). V was clipped by 1 base and J by 1 base, with 10 bases between them. The CDR3 totals 15 residues. CDR3 nucleotides: TGTGCCACCAGCAGAGGAATGGGACTCCAAGAGACCCAGTACTTC. The encoded protein is CATSRGMGLQETQYF.

This chain connects TRBV4-3 to TRBJ1-4; TRBD1 matches 8 bases. CDR3 length equals 14 residues. Germline V CDR1 and CDR2: LGHNA, YSLEER. With 4 bases clipped from V and 6 bases from J, the junction kept 4 bases outside the gene matches. CDR3 DNA sequence: TGCGCCAGCAGCCGTAGACAGGGGCATGAAAAACTGTTTTTT. Amino acids: CASSRRQGHEKLFF.

This clonotype was detected a few times. The chain recombines TRBV9 with TRBJ1-6, with D possibly being TRBD1 (5 bases). CDR3 length: 15 amino acids. The germline V gene has CDR1 SGDLS and CDR2 YYNGEE. The V end lost 1 base, the J end lost 7 bases, and 12 bases lay between the germline ends. CDR3: CASSVRGDSNSPLHF. CDR3 nucleotides: TGTGCCAGCAGCGTAAGAGGGGACTCAAATTCACCCCTCCACTTT.

The chain uses TRBV29-1 and TRBJ1-1; D unresolved. The CDR3 covers 14 residues. Trimming left V 7 bases short and J 0 bases short, with 15 bases between. Germline CDR1 is SQVTM and CDR2 is ANQGSEA. The CDR3 coding sequence is TGCAGCGCACTCCCGGCGGGAATGAACACTGAAGCTTTCTTT. This sequence encodes CSALPAGMNTEAFF.